Shown below are 16 T cell receptor beta chains from a single sample sequenced in a study of blood T cell repertoires in COVID-19 (dated by TCRdb to about 2020). Libraries were prepared through the immunoSEQ multiplex PCR assay. TCRdb holds this immuneACCESS table with in-frame rearrangements only. Some clones are missing; in checked studies, unresolved V genes explain under half, and the rest has no known cause. The sample table holds some 110,000 clones, of which about 85% were seen once. 7.7% of the sample lies in the top ten. Material: peripheral blood. Source of these receptors: a human donor in a cohort sampled during active COVID-19.

The chain couples TRBV6-5 to TRBJ2-7, with D possibly TRBD2 on 6 matching bases. The CDR3 is 16 amino acids. Germline CDR1 is MNHEY and CDR2 is SVGAGI. Trimming took off 4 bases at V and 4 bases at J, with 20 bases between the two ends. CDR3 nucleotides: TGTGCCAGCAGTTCCTTATTGACGGGAGTAGATTACGAGCAGTACTTC. This gives the protein CASSSLLTGVDYEQYF.

This clone occurred once. This chain uses TRBV4-2 with TRBJ2-1; 10 nucleotides match TRBD2. The germline V gene has CDR1 LGHNA and CDR2 YNFKEQ. The J segment lost 14 bases and the V segment lost 0 bases, leaving 16 bases of the junction unmatched. CDR3 length: 17 amino acids. CDR3 bases: TGTGCCAGCAGCCAAGACGATCCTAGCGGGAGTCCCGATAGGGAGTTCTTC. Translation: CASSQDDPSGSPDREFF.

The CDR3 coding sequence is TGTGCCAGCAGCTTAACTAGCGGGAACACCGGGGAGCTGTTTTTT. It yields the protein CASSLTSGNTGELFF. The gene calls are TRBV7-8 and TRBJ2-2, with 8 bases lining up with TRBD2. The germline V gene has CDR1 SGHVS and CDR2 FQNEAQ. Trimming cost V 2 bases and J 1 base; bases outside gene matches: 0. This CDR3 is 15 amino acids long.

This sequence joins TRBV11-3 and TRBJ1-1; no reliable D call. Trimming pared 5 bases from V and 1 base from J, leaving 14 bases between. CDR1 and CDR2 (germline): SGHNT, YENEEA. CDR3 size: 15 residues. The CDR3 protein is CASSLGREGNTEAFF. The CDR3 DNA follows: TGTGCCAGCAGCCTCGGAAGGGAGGGGAACACTGAAGCTTTCTTT.

V gene TRBV29-1 combines with J gene TRBJ1-6; D might be TRBD1 (6 bases). Per germline, CDR1 SQVTM and CDR2 ANQGSEA. V lost 6 bases, J lost 1 base, and 19 bases lay in between. This CDR3 has 17 residues. CDR3 in amino acids: CSVTYPHQGSYNSPLHF. In DNA, the CDR3 is TGCAGCGTAACCTATCCGCACCAGGGGTCCTATAATTCACCCCTCCACTTT.

This clone was detected a few times. Here the CDR3 reads CASSLFGTGESPLHF. The CDR3 DNA sequence: TGCGCCAGCAGCTTATTCGGGACAGGGGAATCACCCCTCCACTTT. The gene calls are TRBV5-1 and TRBJ1-6, with TRBD1 matching over 10 bases. Per the germline V gene, CDR1 is SGHRS and CDR2 is YFSETQ. The CDR3 covers 15 residues. J gave up 10 bases and V 2 bases, and 6 bases lay outside the gene matches.

In its sample, this clone was seen a few times. V usage is TRBV24-1 and J usage is TRBJ2-7; 7 bases fit TRBD2. V was pared by 2 bases and J by 5 bases, with 17 bases of the junction left unmatched. The CDR3 runs to 18 residues. Germline assignment: CDR1 KGHDR and CDR2 SFDVKD. CDR3 bases: TGTGCCACCAGTGATTCTAGGCCCCAGGGAGGGGCGAACCACGAGCAGTACTTC. Protein: CATSDSRPQGGANHEQYF.

This rearrangement joins TRBV5-1 to TRBJ2-1; 14 bases match TRBD2. Germline V lookup: CDR1 SGHRS, CDR2 YFSETQ. This CDR3 comprises 16 residues. The junction had 8 bases not matched to a gene; V was cut back by 3 bases and J by 9 bases. The CDR3 DNA sequence: TGCGCCAGCAGCTACCTGGGACTAGCGGGAGAGCTTGAGCAGTTCTTC. Its protein is CASSYLGLAGELEQFF.

This chain connects TRBV7-9 to TRBJ1-3; 7 nucleotides match TRBD1. The germline V gene has CDR1 SEHNR and CDR2 FQNEAQ (reference sequence). The CDR3 spans 16 residues. The V segment lost 2 bases and the J segment 1 base; nucleotides outside the gene matches: 5. CDR3 in amino acids: CASSLRTGPSGNTIYF. The CDR3 DNA reads TGTGCCAGCAGCTTACGGACAGGACCTTCTGGAAACACCATATATTTT.

The CDR3 coding sequence is TGTGCCAGCAGTTATTGGACTAGTGGAGAGACCCAGTACTTC. This translates into CASSYWTSGETQYF. The chain couples TRBV6-2 or TRBV6-3 to TRBJ2-5, with TRBD2 matching 7 bases. The CDR3 has 14 amino acids. Germline trimming cut 3 bases from V and 4 bases from J; bases unmatched to any gene: 5. Germline values: CDR1 MNHEY, CDR2 SVGEGT.

This chain links TRBV5-1 with TRBJ2-1; 10 nucleotides match TRBD2. This CDR3 spans 17 amino acids. Germline CDR1 and CDR2: SGHRS and YFSETQ. V trimming: 0 bases; J trimming: 9 bases; junction bases outside the gene matches: 12. DNA of the CDR3: TGCGCCAGCAGCTTGGAACTAGCGGGGTTACGGGAGGCTGAGCAGTTCTTC. As protein: CASSLELAGLREAEQFF.

The gene calls are TRBV5-4 and TRBJ2-5, with a tentative D call TRBD2 (6 bases). This CDR3 region has 16 residues. The germline V gene encodes CDR1 SGHNT and CDR2 YYREEE (reference sequence). The ends were cut back, 2 bases at V and 3 bases at J, with 17 bases in the middle. Here the CDR3 reads CASSFDWGVVEETQYF. The CDR3 bases are TGTGCCAGCAGCTTCGACTGGGGGGTTGTCGAAGAGACCCAGTACTTC.

The chain couples TRBV14 to TRBJ1-1; D is undetermined. Trimming took 4 bases from V and 4 from J, leaving 22 bases between them. This CDR3 is 17 amino acids long. Germline CDR1 SGHDN, CDR2 FVKESK. Here the CDR3 reads CASSPLGGPRRGTEAFF. CDR3 DNA: TGTGCCAGCAGCCCACTCGGAGGGCCCCGACGTGGCACTGAAGCTTTCTTT.

This sequence joins TRBV5-4 and TRBJ2-7, with 7 bases that match TRBD2. The V segment lost 4 bases and the J segment 3 bases; nucleotides outside the gene matches: 16. The CDR3 has 17 residues. The germline gives CDR1 SGHNT, CDR2 YYREEE (reference sequence). CDR3 bases: TGTGCCAGCAGCCGGGGCCCTCGGGCGGGGGAGTACTACGAGCAGTACTTC. It codes for CASSRGPRAGEYYEQYF. The full variable domain, in which reference TRBV5-4 and TRBJ2-7 provide the parts outside the CDR3, is ETGVTQSPTHLIKTRGQQVTLRCSSQSGHNTVSWYQQALGQGPQFIFQYYREEENGRGNFPPRFSGLQFPNYSSELNVNALELDDSALYLCASSRGPRAGEYYEQYFGPGTRLTVT.

This chain connects TRBV12-3 or TRBV12-4 to TRBJ2-2, with D uncertain. The CDR3 spans 13 residues. Trimming removed 3 bases from V and 5 bases from J, with 7 bases in between. The CDR3 loop reads CASSLLDTGELFF. The CDR3 DNA reads TGTGCCAGCAGTTTGCTAGATACCGGGGAGCTGTTTTTT.

The rearrangement links TRBV19 to TRBJ2-3; 10 bases map to TRBD2. J gave up 5 bases and V 4 bases, and 6 bases lay outside the gene matches. Germline CDR1 and CDR2: LNHDA and SQIVND (reference sequence). The CDR3 extends over 15 amino acids. The CDR3: CASSRLAGVRDTQYF. CDR3 in DNA: TGTGCCAGTAGTAGGCTAGCGGGAGTGAGAGATACGCAGTATTTT.